This T cell receptor beta chain emerged from a study of shared clonotypes between healthy human individuals. Across the whole study: Donors consisted of two women and three men between 18 and 49.

Authors' methods: ImmunoSEQ yielded junction-only sequences lacking quality scores, so filtering differed. TCRdb keeps only in-frame clones here, not all; method: immunoSEQ multiplex PCR. The D gene and trimming were derived from the DNA, and the V and J assignments and clone size from that table. The table has approximately 810,000 clones, approximately 92% seen once. Germline V CDR1 and CDR2: SEHNR, FQNEAQ (reference sequence). The V gene end was trimmed by 0 bases and the J gene end by 6 bases; junction bases not matched to a gene: 4. The CDR3 consists of 14 residues. Naive CD8 cells were CD45RO-negative, positively selected for CCR7, excluding terminally differentiated effector memory CD45RA+ cells.

The TCR comes from a man younger than 45 in good health. V usage is TRBV7-9 and J usage is TRBJ1-1; 7 nucleotides align to TRBD1. Sample: naive CD8+ T cells sorted from blood. The DNA of the CDR3 is TGTGCCAGCAGCTTAGCCAGGGGGATGGCTGAAGCTTTCTTT. Residues: CASSLARGMAEAFF. Full variable domain (rest looked up from reference TRBV7-9 and TRBJ1-1): DTGVSQNPRHKITKRGQNVTFRCDPISEHNRLYWYRQTLGQGPEFLTYFQNEAQLEKSRLLSDRFSAERPKGSFSTLEIQRTEQGDSAMYLCASSLARGMAEAFFGQGTRLTVV.